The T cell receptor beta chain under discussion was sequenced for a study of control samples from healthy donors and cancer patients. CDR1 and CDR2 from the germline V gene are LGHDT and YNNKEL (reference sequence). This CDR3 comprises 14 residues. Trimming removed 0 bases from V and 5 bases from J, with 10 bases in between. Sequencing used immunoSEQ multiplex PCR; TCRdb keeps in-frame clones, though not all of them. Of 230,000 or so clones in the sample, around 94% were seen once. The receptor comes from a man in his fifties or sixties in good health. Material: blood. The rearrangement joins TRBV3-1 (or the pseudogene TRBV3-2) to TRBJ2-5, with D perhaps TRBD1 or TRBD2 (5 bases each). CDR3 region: CASSQDPRGETQYF. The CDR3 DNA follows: TGTGCCAGCAGCCAAGATCCGAGGGGCGAGACCCAGTACTTC.